Shown below are 29 T cell receptor beta chains from a single sample sequenced in a study of molecular identifiers for immune sequencing clone quantification. TCRdb redid the calling of the PCR reads with MiXCR, one entry per CDR3 protein. The table records 65,000 or so distinct CDR3 sequences, approximately 18% of them present only once. Sequenced material: naive CD8+ T cells from blood, with Jurkat cell RNA spiked in. Subset defined: FACS-sorted CD8+CD4-CCR7+CD45RA+ naive T cells. The receptor source for this set is a human donor in good health. Some libraries in this study had Jurkat cell RNA spiked in.

This clonotype showed up many times. V usage is TRBV6-5 and J usage is TRBJ2-1, with 14 bases lining up with TRBD2. Germline V CDR1 and CDR2: MNHEY, SVGAGI. The CDR3 length is 18 residues. The V and J ends lost 6 bases and 4 bases, in that order; junction bases with no gene match: 11. CDR3 loop: CASSGPGLAGVVYNEQFF. CDR3 in DNA: TGTGCCAGCAGCGGTCCGGGACTAGCGGGAGTTGTTTACAATGAGCAGTTCTTC.

V and J are TRBV6-5 and TRBJ2-7, with D possibly TRBD1 on 6 matching bases. This CDR3 is 13 amino acids long. Per germline, CDR1 MNHEY and CDR2 SVGAGI. V was shortened by 7 bases and J by 3 bases, with 13 bases between the two germline ends. The DNA of the CDR3 is TGTGCCAGCAAGCGGCAGGGGTTCTACGAGCAGTACTTC. Translating gives CASKRQGFYEQYF.

This clonotype occurred many times. The chain uses TRBV28 and TRBJ1-1; possible D gene TRBD1, 6 bases. V gave up 5 bases and J gave up 7 bases, with 8 bases separating them. The germline V gene has CDR1 MDHEN and CDR2 SYDVKM. This CDR3 contains 11 residues. CDR3 amino acids: CASSQGSEAFF. The DNA of the CDR3 is TGTGCCAGCAGTCAGGGGAGTGAAGCTTTCTTT.

This clonotype has a count of ten or more. The chain carries TRBV10-3 and TRBJ2-3, with D possibly TRBD2 on 6 matching bases. V shed 10 bases and J shed 7 bases, with 21 bases lying between them. This CDR3 is built from 14 residues. Germline V gene data show CDR1 as ENHRY and CDR2 as SYGVKD. The CDR3: CASGDHATPHTQYF. The CDR3 DNA follows: TGTGCCAGCGGGGACCATGCAACCCCTCATACGCAGTATTTT.

This clonotype was detected many times. The rearrangement joins TRBV29-1 to TRBJ1-5; D not resolved. Trimming left V 2 bases short and J 2 bases short, with 10 bases between. Germline values: CDR1 SQVTM, CDR2 ANQGSEA. The CDR3 length is 14 residues. CDR3 sequence: CSVETGVGNQPQHF. The CDR3 DNA reads as TGCAGCGTTGAAACCGGGGTTGGCAATCAGCCCCAGCATTTT.

Turning to this clonotype: Being one base from a much bigger clone, this may be a read error. The chain joins TRBV19 to TRBJ2-1; D is perhaps TRBD1 (5 bases). CDR3 length equals 14 residues. Germline V gene data show CDR1 as LNHDA and CDR2 as SQIVND (reference sequence). CDR3: CASSYRSPNNEQLF. CDR3 coding DNA: TGTGCCAGTAGTTACAGGTCCCCCAACAATGAGCAGCTCTTC.

To note about this clonotype: A much larger clone is a single base away; this may be a read error. The conserved final phenylalanine or tryptophan is absent from the CDR3, which likely points to a read error. The chain recombines TRBV4-2 with TRBJ2-5, with 14 bases aligning to TRBD2. Germline V gives CDR1 LGHNA, CDR2 YNFKEQ. Germline trimming cut 5 bases from V and 5 bases from J; bases unmatched to any gene: 10. This CDR3 is built from 17 residues. The CDR3 DNA reads TGTGCCAGCAGCGACCTGGGACTAGCGGGAGTGTGGGAGACCCAGTACCTC. It encodes CASSDLGLAGVWETQYL.

This clonotype was observed a few times. This may be a read error, as it is one base from a much larger clone. The J gene is TRBJ2-7, the V gene TRBV20-1; 11 bases map to TRBD2. This CDR3 comprises 15 residues. From germline, CDR1 is DFQATT and CDR2 SNEGSKA (reference sequence). The CDR3 bases are TGCAGTGCTAGTCAACTAGCGGGAGAATGGGGTGAGCAGTGCTTC. Translated, it gives CSASQLAGEWGEQCF.

This clonotype has a count of ten or more. The chain joins TRBV3-1 to TRBJ2-7; 11 nucleotides align to TRBD2. V dropped 4 bases and J dropped 7; count of bases not matched to a gene: 9. Per the germline V gene, CDR1 is LGHDT and CDR2 is YNNKEL (reference sequence). The CDR3 is 15 amino acids. CDR3 sequence reads: CASSPETSGMREQYF. CDR3 nucleotide sequence: TGTGCCAGCAGCCCGGAGACTAGCGGGATGCGGGAGCAGTACTTC.

This clonotype came up many times. The chain joins TRBV14 to TRBJ2-2, with 15 bases matching TRBD2. The CDR3 totals 19 residues. V was clipped by 3 bases and J by 4 bases; unmatched bases: 9. Germline V gives CDR1 SGHDN, CDR2 FVKESK. Written as DNA, the CDR3 is TGTGCCAGCAGCCAGGATGGACTAGCGGGAGGGCCCGGCACCGGGGAGCTGTTTTTT. It specifies CASSQDGLAGGPGTGELFF. The full variable domain, rest sourced from reference TRBV14 and TRBJ2-2, is EAGVTQFPSHSVIEKGQTVTLRCDPISGHDNLYWYRRVMGKEIKFLLHFVKESKQDESGMPNNRFLAERTGGTYSTLKVQPAELEDSGVYFCASSQDGLAGGPGTGELFFGEGSRLTVL.

This clonotype was seen many times. This chain uses TRBV24-1 with TRBJ2-2; weak D call: TRBD1 (5 bases). CDR3 length: 14 residues. CDR1 KGHDR and CDR2 SFDVKD come from the germline V gene. The ends were cut back, 1 base at V and 10 bases at J, with 12 bases in the middle. The CDR3 region has the DNA TGTGCCACCAGTGATTTAGGCCAGGGCGAGGAGCTGTTTTTT. Translated, it gives CATSDLGQGEELFF.

Worth noting for this clonotype: The CDR3 carries no conserved terminal phenylalanine or tryptophan, so it likely arises from a read error. The chain links TRBV5-4 to TRBJ2-7; tentative D call: TRBD1 (5 bases). The CDR3 has 14 residues. Germline CDR1 and CDR2: SGHNT and YYREEE (reference sequence). Trimming shortened V by 2 bases and J by 2 bases, and 11 bases separated the two germline ends. In nucleotides, the CDR3 is TGTGCCAGCAGCTTAACAGGTTCTCCCTACGAGCAGTACCTC. Its protein product is CASSLTGSPYEQYL.

The sample holds many counts of this clonotype. The V gene is TRBV9, the J gene TRBJ2-3, with 8 nucleotides matching TRBD2. Germline CDR1 reads SGDLS; CDR2 reads YYNGEE. V lost 4 bases and J lost 0; bases outside the gene matches: 1. The CDR3 runs to 14 residues. CDR3 protein: CASSPSGSTDTQYF. The CDR3 coding sequence is TGTGCCAGCAGCCCTAGCGGGAGCACAGATACGCAGTATTTT.

This clonotype was seen many times. The genes are TRBV5-1 and TRBJ1-4; D is undetermined. In germline, CDR1 is SGHRS, CDR2 YFSETQ. Trimming shortened V by 4 bases and J by 4 bases, and 14 bases separated the two germline ends. This CDR3 has 15 residues. CDR3 bases: TGCGCCAGCAGCCAAGAGAGGGCCCTTAATGAAAAACTGTTTTTT. Translating it yields CASSQERALNEKLFF. The whole variable domain, filled in from reference TRBV5-1 and TRBJ1-4, reads KAGVTQTPRYLIKTRGQQVTLSCSPISGHRSVSWYQQTPGQGLQFLFEYFSETQRNKGNFPGRFSGRQFSNSRSEMNVSTLELGDSALYLCASSQERALNEKLFFGSGTQLSVL.

This clonotype was detected many times. The gene calls are TRBV29-1 and TRBJ1-2; no firm D call. This CDR3 is built from 14 residues. The ends were cut back, 5 bases at V and 7 bases at J, with 20 bases in the middle. Germline V gene data show CDR1 as SQVTM and CDR2 as ANQGSEA. DNA of the CDR3: TGCAGCGTTTTGGGCCATCCCTTGGTATTTGGCTACACCTTC. Translated: CSVLGHPLVFGYTF.

In its sample, this clonotype was seen many times. The chain uses TRBV11-2 and TRBJ1-2; TRBD1 matches 7 bases. The V segment lost 3 bases and the J segment 0 bases; nucleotides outside the gene matches: 22. This CDR3 comprises 21 residues. CDR1 and CDR2 (germline): SGHAT, FQNNGV. The CDR3 loop is CASSFDLWPGTETLPNYGYTF. The CDR3 coding sequence is TGTGCCAGCAGCTTCGATCTCTGGCCCGGGACAGAAACCCTACCTAACTATGGCTACACCTTC.

This sequence joins TRBV5-1 and TRBJ1-2, with a weak D call TRBD1 (6 bases). Trimming removed 4 bases at V and 7 bases at J, with 26 bases between. Germline V CDR1 and CDR2: SGHRS, YFSETQ. This CDR3 is 17 amino acids long. The CDR3 DNA reads TGCGCCAGCAGCCCCAGGCCGGGACAACTTGTCGGCTGTGGCTACACCTTC. Protein sequence: CASSPRPGQLVGCGYTF.

This clonotype was observed many times. The chain employs TRBV7-6 and TRBJ1-4; TRBD1 matches at 10 bases. The CDR3 length is 18 residues. Germline assignment: CDR1 SGHVS and CDR2 FNYEAQ. The V and J ends lost 5 bases and 4 bases, in that order; junction bases with no gene match: 13. CDR3 protein: CASSPFSPTGGNNEKLFF. CDR3 sequence (DNA): TGTGCCAGCAGCCCCTTTAGTCCGACAGGGGGCAATAATGAAAAACTGTTTTTT.

This clonotype was counted ten times or more. The rearrangement uses TRBV20-1 and TRBJ1-1; the D gene is possibly TRBD1 (5 bases). Per germline, CDR1 DFQATT and CDR2 SNEGSKA (reference sequence). The CDR3 length is 15 residues. V lost 0 bases and J 4 bases, leaving 15 bases between the germline ends. CDR3 amino acids: CSARDARDSLTEAFF. CDR3 bases: TGCAGTGCTAGAGATGCCCGGGACTCGCTCACTGAAGCTTTCTTT.

This clonotype was recorded many times. The chain joins TRBV29-1 to TRBJ2-7, with D perhaps TRBD2 (5 bases). The CDR3 consists of 14 residues. Germline lookup yields CDR1 SQVTM and CDR2 ANQGSEA. V lost 2 bases, J lost 5 bases, and 16 bases lay in between. The CDR3 region has the DNA TGCAGCGTTGAAAGCGGCATAAACTTCGACGAGCAGTACTTC. It specifies CSVESGINFDEQYF.

With respect to this clonotype: A much larger clone lies one base from this, so it may be a read error. The chain uses TRBV10-2 and TRBJ2-3; D remains ambiguous. Germline V gene sequence: CDR1 WSHSY, CDR2 SAAADI. The CDR3 totals 14 residues. V lost 3 bases and J lost 0, with 7 bases in between. The CDR3 here is CASSEEPSTDTQYF. For the CDR3, the DNA is TGCGCCAGCAGTGAAGAGCCAAGCACAGATACGCAGTATTTT.

The chain carries TRBV20-1 and TRBJ2-7; 7 nucleotides agree with TRBD1. The J segment lost 2 bases and the V segment lost 1 base, leaving 2 bases of the junction unmatched. Germline values: CDR1 DFQATT, CDR2 SNEGSKA (reference sequence). The CDR3 length is 13 residues. In DNA, the CDR3 is TGCAGTGCTAGAGCCGGGACAGCCTACGAGCAGTACTTC. This gives the protein CSARAGTAYEQYF.

This clonotype was found many times. The genes are TRBV18 and TRBJ1-1, with TRBD1 matching 7 bases. J gave up 1 base and V 2 bases, and 10 bases lay outside the gene matches. The CDR3 spans 17 residues. CDR1 and CDR2 (germline): KGHSH, LQKENI. CDR3 DNA sequence: TGTGCCAGCTCACCAATAATCCTGGACAGGCCGAACACTGAAGCTTTCTTT. This codes for CASSPIILDRPNTEAFF.

With regard to this clonotype: Being one base from a much bigger clone, this may be a read error. V gene TRBV7-9 combines with J gene TRBJ1-2; D not resolved. The length of the CDR3 is 15 residues. Looked up from germline, CDR1 is SEHNR and CDR2 is FQNEAQ (reference sequence). Trimming pared 8 bases from V and 9 bases from J, leaving 25 bases between. Here the CDR3 DNA reads TGTGCCAGCGGCCATCCCTCAGAGCTACGGCGTCGCTACACCTTC. This translates into CASGHPSELRRRYTF.

In this sample, this clonotype turned up many times. This chain joins TRBV10-3 and TRBJ2-7; D is uncertain. CDR3 length: 12 amino acids. Germline CDR1 is ENHRY and CDR2 is SYGVKD. V was pared by 9 bases and J by 0 bases, with 9 bases between. The CDR3 is CAISTSSYEQYF. The CDR3, as DNA: TGTGCCATATCTACAAGCTCCTACGAGCAGTACTTC.

This clonotype occurred many times. This sequence joins TRBV6-6 and TRBJ2-7; unclear D gene. Germline assignment: CDR1 MNHNY and CDR2 SVGAGI (reference sequence). The germline V and J ends were trimmed by 3 bases and 6 bases, with 9 bases remaining between them. The CDR3 length is 12 residues. The DNA for the CDR3 is TGTGCCAGCAGTTATATCCCCCCCGAGCAGTACTTC. This encodes CASSYIPPEQYF.

This clonotype appeared many times. The rearrangement links TRBV5-1 to TRBJ1-1; perhaps TRBD1 as D (6 bases). The length of the CDR3 is 14 residues. CDR1 and CDR2 from the germline V gene are SGHRS and YFSETQ. Trimming removed 4 bases at V and 7 bases at J, with 17 bases between. The CDR3, as DNA: TGCGCCAGCAGCATCCCAACAGGGCGGGATGAAGCTTTCTTT. Translation: CASSIPTGRDEAFF.

For this clonotype: A read error may be the cause here, since a much bigger clone is one base away. The final CDR3 position lacks the conserved phenylalanine or tryptophan, pointing to a likely read error. The chain is built from TRBV28 and TRBJ2-3, with a weak D call TRBD1 (6 bases). The CDR3 covers 15 residues. V lost 5 bases to trimming and J lost 6 bases, with 18 bases between them. CDR1 is MDHEN, CDR2 SYDVKM, per germline. In DNA, the CDR3 is TGTGCCAGCAGTCCCAGTAGGGGGAATTGGGATACGCAGTATTTA. This codes for CASSPSRGNWDTQYL.

In this sample, this clonotype turned up many times. The chain recombines TRBV9 with TRBJ1-2; D is undetermined. Germline-derived CDR1 and CDR2 are SGDLS and YYNGEE. The V end was cut by 2 bases, the J end by 1 base, with 9 bases between. The CDR3 runs 14 residues. As DNA, the CDR3 is TGTGCCAGCAGCGTGGCAGTCGATAACTATGGCTACACCTTC. It yields the protein CASSVAVDNYGYTF.